These 29 T cell receptor beta chains share one sample of origin, sequenced in a study of cytomegalovirus exposure and HLA in healthy donors. The PCR had 60 Vbeta and 13 Jbeta primers. The repertoire was sequenced with immunoSEQ multiplex PCR; TCRdb's copy has only in-frame clones and lacks some. Of about 260,000 clones listed, about 75% are singletons. Sequenced input: PBMCs. These receptors all come from a female donor in good health and CMV-seronegative.

This clone was recorded a few times. This rearrangement joins TRBV6-6 to TRBJ1-5, with D tentatively TRBD1 (5 bases). Deletions cut 2 bases from V and 1 base from J, with 12 bases between. CDR3 length: 16 residues. CDR1 is MNHNY, CDR2 SVGAGI, per germline (reference sequence). CDR3 nucleotide sequence: TGTGCCAGCAGTTACCGGGACGGGAGAAGCAATCAGCCCCAGCATTTT. Encoded protein: CASSYRDGRSNQPQHF.

CDR3 loop: CASSLGLAGAGEQFF. For the CDR3, the DNA is TGTGCCAGCAGCTTGGGACTAGCGGGAGCGGGTGAGCAGTTCTTC. The chain links TRBV5-6 to TRBJ2-1; 12 bases line up with TRBD2. V dropped 0 bases and J dropped 9; count of bases not matched to a gene: 4. Germline V gene lookup returns CDR1 SGHDT and CDR2 YYEEEE. The CDR3 has 15 amino acids.

This clone has a single count. The V call is TRBV5-4, the J call TRBJ2-7, with 14 bases identical to TRBD2. This CDR3 spans 18 amino acids. V shed 1 base and J 5 bases; nucleotides not matched to a gene: 11. CDR1 is SGHNT and CDR2 is YYREEE in the germline V gene (reference sequence). CDR3 region: CASSLNRLAGGHFDEQYF. DNA of the CDR3: TGTGCCAGCAGCTTGAACCGACTAGCGGGAGGGCATTTTGACGAGCAGTACTTC.

This rearrangement joins TRBV19 to TRBJ2-4; a possible D gene is TRBD2 (5 bases). The CDR3 length is 12 residues. V lost 0 bases and J 8 bases, leaving 5 bases between the germline ends. In germline, CDR1 is LNHDA, CDR2 SQIVND (reference sequence). The CDR3 is CASSIERDIQYF. The CDR3 DNA reads TGTGCCAGTAGTATAGAGAGGGACATTCAGTACTTC. Based on the CDR3 plus reference TRBV19 and TRBJ2-4, the full variable domain is DGGITQSPKYLFRKEGQNVTLSCEQNLNHDAMYWYRQDPGQGLRLIYYSQIVNDFQKGDIAEGYSVSREKKESFPLTVTSAQKNPTAFYLCASSIERDIQYFGAGTRLSVL.

This rearrangement joins TRBV2 to TRBJ1-3; TRBD1 matches 9 bases. CDR1 is SNHLY and CDR2 is FYNNEI in the germline V gene. Trimming cost V 5 bases and J 0 bases; bases outside gene matches: 2. CDR3 length: 15 residues. CDR3 coding DNA: TGTGCCAGCAGTCCGGGACAGGGCTCTGGAAACACCATATATTTT. This encodes CASSPGQGSGNTIYF.

J is TRBJ2-1 and V is TRBV11-3, with a possible D match to TRBD2 (6 bases). The V and J ends lost 1 base and 10 bases respectively, with 17 bases between them. The CDR3 is made up of 15 amino acids. Germline loops: CDR1 SGHNT, CDR2 YENEEA. The CDR3 DNA is TGTGCCAGCAGCTTAGGCGCCGGGAGTCTAGAGGAGCAGTTCTTC. Its protein product is CASSLGAGSLEEQFF.

This clone turned up a few times. The chain recombines TRBV18 with TRBJ2-2; 7 nucleotides line up with TRBD1. V gave up 2 bases and J gave up 5 bases; unmatched junction bases: 8. In germline, CDR1 is KGHSH, CDR2 LQKENI. The CDR3 contains 16 residues. The CDR3 protein is CASSPATGLGTGELFF. CDR3 nucleotide sequence: TGTGCCAGCTCACCAGCGACAGGGCTCGGGACCGGGGAGCTGTTTTTT.

The chain employs TRBV5-8 and TRBJ2-5, with 8 bases matching TRBD2. The CDR3 covers 14 residues. The V segment lost 4 bases and the J segment 5 bases; nucleotides outside the gene matches: 7. Germline V gene sequence: CDR1 SGHTS, CDR2 YDEGEE. CDR3 sequence (DNA): TGTGCCAGCAGCCAAGAGACTAGCGACGAGACCCAGTACTTC. Translated, it gives CASSQETSDETQYF.

This clone has just a few counts. This chain connects TRBV5-4 to TRBJ2-1, with D perhaps matching TRBD2 (7 bases). The CDR3 has 15 residues. The germline gives CDR1 SGHNT, CDR2 YYREEE (reference sequence). The V gene lost 6 bases and the J gene lost 6 bases, with 19 bases spanning the gap. The CDR3 DNA follows: TGTGCCAGCACCCTTGTGGAGGGGGAGGGCAATGAGCAGTTCTTC. It is translated as CASTLVEGEGNEQFF.

This sequence joins TRBV9 and TRBJ2-1; TRBD2 aligns across 13 bases. The CDR3 length is 17 residues. J gave up 0 bases and V 3 bases, and 3 bases lay outside the gene matches. Germline CDR1 and CDR2: SGDLS and YYNGEE. In DNA form, the CDR3 reads TGTGCCAGCAGCGCTGGGACTAGCGGGACCTCCTACAATGAGCAGTTCTTC. Protein sequence: CASSAGTSGTSYNEQFF.

The table lists this clone with a few counts. V usage is TRBV6-6 and J usage is TRBJ1-1, with D hard to call. The CDR3 covers 13 residues. In germline, CDR1 is MNHNY, CDR2 SVGAGI (reference sequence). Trimming stripped 6 bases from V and 1 base from J, with 9 bases between. The CDR3 is CASRVTPNTEAFF. As DNA, the CDR3 is TGTGCCAGCAGGGTTACACCGAACACTGAAGCTTTCTTT.

The chain has TRBV7-9 and TRBJ2-1, with 13 bases that match TRBD2. Trimming removed 4 bases from V and 10 bases from J; junction bases left unmatched: 10. In germline, CDR1 is SEHNR, CDR2 FQNEAQ (reference sequence). CDR3 length: 16 amino acids. CDR3: CASSSRTSGREGEQFF. In DNA, the CDR3 is TGTGCCAGCAGCTCAAGGACTAGCGGGAGAGAAGGGGAGCAGTTCTTC.

In its sample, this clone was seen once. The rearrangement joins TRBV9 to TRBJ2-1; the match to TRBD1 covers 9 bases. Germline loops: CDR1 SGDLS, CDR2 YYNGEE. The CDR3 is 13 residues long. The junction had 1 base not matched to a gene; V was cut back by 2 bases and J by 7 bases. The CDR3 reads CASSVDRGNEQFF. The CDR3 DNA is TGTGCCAGCAGCGTCGACAGGGGGAATGAGCAGTTCTTC.

The chain employs TRBV27 and TRBJ2-7, with 9 bases fitting TRBD2. V gave up 5 bases and J gave up 7 bases; unmatched junction bases: 6. Germline-derived CDR1 and CDR2 are MNHEY and SMNVEV (reference sequence). The CDR3 sequence is 13 residues long. CDR3 in DNA: TGTGCCAGCAGTGTTAGCGGGAGCCGGGAGCAGTACTTC. This sequence encodes CASSVSGSREQYF.

The chain combines TRBV7-6 with TRBJ1-2; tentatively, D is TRBD1 (5 bases). The CDR3 extends over 13 amino acids. Germline V lookup: CDR1 SGHVS, CDR2 FNYEAQ. V lost 1 base to trimming and J lost 7 bases, with 10 bases between them. CDR3 nucleotide sequence: TGTGCCAGCAGCTTAGACGGGGGGGGTGGCTACACCTTC. It yields the protein CASSLDGGGGYTF.

This clone showed up just a few times. The chain combines TRBV6-1 with TRBJ1-2, with D unresolved. V was cut by 0 bases and J by 0 bases, with 8 bases left in between. The germline V gene has CDR1 MNHNS and CDR2 SASEGT. The CDR3 has 15 residues. This CDR3 reads CASSEAPQSNYGYTF. CDR3 DNA: TGTGCCAGCAGTGAAGCGCCACAGTCTAACTATGGCTACACCTTC.

The chain joins TRBV6-6 to TRBJ1-3; no definite D call. Germline CDR1 reads MNHNY; CDR2 reads SVGAGI (reference sequence). Trimming removed 2 bases at V and 1 base at J, with 6 bases between. The CDR3 length is 14 residues. DNA for the CDR3: TGTGCCAGCAGTTACCAGGCGTCTGGAAACACCATATATTTT. It specifies CASSYQASGNTIYF.

V and J are TRBV5-5 and TRBJ2-7, with a weak D call TRBD1 (6 bases). This CDR3 is 14 amino acids long. The germline V and J ends were trimmed by 2 bases and 2 bases, with 11 bases remaining between them. Germline CDR1 and CDR2: SGHKS and YYEKEE (reference sequence). CDR3: CASSFGGQTYEQYF. The DNA for the CDR3 is TGTGCCAGCAGCTTTGGTGGACAGACCTACGAGCAGTACTTC.

This chain uses TRBV28 with TRBJ1-1, with D possibly TRBD1 on 5 matching bases. The CDR3 covers 15 residues. Trimming cost V 6 bases and J 1 base, with 15 bases left between them. CDR1 and CDR2 from the germline V gene are MDHEN and SYDVKM. The DNA of the CDR3 is TGTGCCAGCAGCCCTGGGTCTCAGGGGAACACTGAAGCTTTCTTT. Protein product: CASSPGSQGNTEAFF.

The chain links TRBV28 to TRBJ1-2; D is possibly TRBD1 (6 bases). Germline V gene sequence: CDR1 MDHEN, CDR2 SYDVKM. Trimming removed 8 bases from V and 5 bases from J, with 12 bases in between. The length of the CDR3 is 12 residues. The CDR3 nucleotides are TGTGCCAGCTCCCTAGGACAGTATGGCTACACCTTC. Protein product: CASSLGQYGYTF.

The chain is built from TRBV15 and TRBJ2-2, with TRBD1 as a possible D gene (6 bases). Germline values: CDR1 LNHNV, CDR2 YYDKDF (reference sequence). Trimming shortened V by 1 base and J by 6 bases, and 12 bases separated the two germline ends. CDR3 length: 15 residues. The CDR3 region has the DNA TGTGCCACCAGCAGAGGGCAGGGGTTGGCCGGGGAGCTGTTTTTT. Translated, it gives CATSRGQGLAGELFF.

The V and J genes are TRBV7-6 and TRBJ2-1, with TRBD2 matching 9 bases. The CDR3 contains 13 residues. The V gene's germline CDR1 is SGHVS and CDR2 FNYEAQ. The junction had 5 bases not matched to a gene; V was cut back by 5 bases and J by 9 bases. CDR3 nucleotides: TGTGCCAGCAGCCGCGGGGGGGGTGGTGAGCAGTTCTTC. As protein: CASSRGGGGEQFF.

This chain uses TRBV5-1 with TRBJ2-1; 11 bases map to TRBD2. The germline V gene has CDR1 SGHRS and CDR2 YFSETQ. This CDR3 has 17 amino acids. V lost 0 bases, J lost 7 bases, and 9 bases stayed unmatched. CDR3 sequence: CASSLAGSGRAVNEQFF. The CDR3 coding sequence is TGCGCCAGCAGCTTGGCCGGTAGCGGGAGGGCCGTTAATGAGCAGTTCTTC.

V is TRBV30 and J is TRBJ2-1; perhaps TRBD2 as D (6 bases). This CDR3 is 12 amino acids long. V dropped 5 bases and J dropped 10 bases, with 15 bases sitting between them. The germline gives CDR1 GTSNPN, CDR2 SVGIG (reference sequence). CDR3 residues: CAWESTLAEQFF. The CDR3 nucleotides read TGTGCCTGGGAATCGACTCTAGCGGAGCAGTTCTTC.

The genes are TRBV27 and TRBJ2-1; the D is unclear. There are 14 residues in the CDR3. The germline V gene encodes CDR1 MNHEY and CDR2 SMNVEV (reference sequence). V lost 7 bases to trimming and J lost 5 bases, with 15 bases between them. CDR3 in DNA: TGTGCCAGCATAGCCCAGTACCCCGACAATGAGCAGTTCTTC. Translated, it gives CASIAQYPDNEQFF.

The chain carries TRBV25-1 and TRBJ1-5; 9 bases agree with TRBD1. The J segment lost 7 bases and the V segment lost 4 bases, leaving 5 bases of the junction unmatched. The CDR3 contains 14 residues. Germline loops: CDR1 MGHDK, CDR2 SYGVNS. In nucleotides, the CDR3 is TGTGCCAGCAGTGCCCGGGACAGGGTCCAGCCCCAGCATTTT. Protein sequence: CASSARDRVQPQHF.

The V gene is TRBV27, the J gene TRBJ1-5, with 9 bases that match TRBD1. This CDR3 has 15 amino acids. Per germline, CDR1 MNHEY and CDR2 SMNVEV (reference sequence). V lost 0 bases and J lost 4; bases outside the gene matches: 1. Here the CDR3 reads CASSLSGTGNQPQHF. The CDR3 DNA follows: TGTGCCAGCAGTTTATCCGGGACAGGGAATCAGCCCCAGCATTTT.

The chain is built from TRBV4-1 and TRBJ2-7; 8 nucleotides match TRBD2. Germline V lookup: CDR1 MGHRA, CDR2 YSYEKL. V was pared by 1 base and J by 8 bases, with 16 bases of the junction left unmatched. This CDR3 is built from 17 residues. CDR3 in amino acids: CASSQVGLAGGSVKQYF. The CDR3 DNA reads as TGCGCCAGCAGCCAAGTCGGTCTCGCGGGAGGCAGTGTAAAGCAGTACTTC.

The V gene is TRBV7-3, the J gene TRBJ1-1, with 7 bases aligning to TRBD1. Germline trimming cut 5 bases from V and 1 base from J; bases unmatched to any gene: 7. Germline V gene data show CDR1 as SGHTA and CDR2 as FQGTGA. The CDR3 extends over 15 amino acids. CDR3 region: CASSQTGQRNTEAFF. CDR3 in DNA: TGTGCCAGCAGCCAAACGGGACAGAGGAACACTGAAGCTTTCTTT. Based on the CDR3 plus reference TRBV7-3 and TRBJ1-1, the full variable domain is GAGVSQTPSNKVTEKGKYVELRCDPISGHTALYWYRQSLGQGPEFLIYFQGTGAADDSGLPNDRFFAVRPEGSVSTLKIQRTERGDSAVYLCASSQTGQRNTEAFFGQGTRLTVV.